This passage covers 8 T cell receptor beta chains from one sample sequenced in a study. TCRdb processed the RT-PCR reads anew with MiXCR; each CDR3 protein has one entry. The profile covers hundreds of thousands of distinct CDR3 sequences, with 12% to 15% appearing a single time and 3% to 4.5% taken by the ten largest. The source material was memory CD4+ T cells from blood. The receptor source for this set is a female donor in good health, serving as a healthy control.

In this sample, this clonotype turned up a few times. The chain links TRBV6-6 to TRBJ2-3; possible D gene TRBD2, 6 bases. This CDR3 has 15 amino acids. The V end lost 2 bases, the J end lost 2 bases, and 11 bases lay between the germline ends. Germline loops: CDR1 MNHNY, CDR2 SVGAGI (reference sequence). In nucleotides, the CDR3 is TGTGCCAGCAGTTACCTGGCGGGGTTCACAGATACGCAGTATTTT. Translation gives CASSYLAGFTDTQYF.

V and J are TRBV15 and TRBJ2-1; unclear D gene. Germline V gives CDR1 LNHNV, CDR2 YYDKDF (reference sequence). Between the trimmed V and J ends, which lost 1 base and 8 bases, there was a span of 12 bases. This CDR3 comprises 14 residues. The CDR3 coding sequence is TGTGCCACCAGCAGAGGGATGGTAGCCGATGAGCAGTTCTTC. This sequence encodes CATSRGMVADEQFF.

There are a few counts of this clonotype. The J gene is TRBJ1-1, the V gene TRBV15; D may be TRBD1 (5 bases). V was shortened by 1 base and J by 1 base, with 10 bases between the two germline ends. The CDR3 is 15 amino acids. Germline assignment: CDR1 LNHNV and CDR2 YYDKDF (reference sequence). CDR3 nucleotide sequence: TGTGCCACCAGCAGAGCGCGAGGGGCGAACACTGAAGCTTTCTTT. Translating gives CATSRARGANTEAFF.

The V and J genes are TRBV27 and TRBJ1-3, with D hard to call. CDR3 length equals 14 residues. Germline assignment: CDR1 MNHEY and CDR2 SMNVEV (reference sequence). Trimming cost V 2 bases and J 4 bases, with 9 bases left between them. The CDR3 loop is CASSLGMGGNTIYF. The CDR3 region has the DNA TGTGCCAGCAGTTTAGGAATGGGGGGAAACACCATATATTTT.

A few counts support this clonotype. The rearrangement links TRBV7-2 to TRBJ1-3; D is perhaps TRBD1 (5 bases). CDR1 is SGHTA, CDR2 FQGNSA, per germline. The ends were cut back, 5 bases at V and 0 bases at J, with 14 bases in the middle. CDR3 length: 16 amino acids. Written as DNA, the CDR3 is TGTGCCAGCAGCCTCGGAGGGGACGGCTCTGGAAACACCATATATTTT. It is translated as CASSLGGDGSGNTIYF.

This clonotype was found once. The chain couples TRBV27 to TRBJ2-5; D possibly corresponds to TRBD1 (5 bases). The CDR3 has 15 residues. The germline V gene has CDR1 MNHEY and CDR2 SMNVEV (reference sequence). Trimming took 4 bases from V and 3 from J, leaving 15 bases between them. This CDR3 is CASSSRWQGKETQYF. The CDR3 DNA follows: TGTGCCAGCAGTTCCCGGTGGCAGGGAAAAGAGACCCAGTACTTC.

The table lists this clonotype with a count of one. The rearrangement links TRBV28 to TRBJ2-7, with D tentatively TRBD1 (6 bases). V gave up 6 bases and J gave up 5 bases, with 17 bases separating them. The germline gives CDR1 MDHEN, CDR2 SYDVKM. The CDR3 sequence is 14 residues long. The CDR3 nucleotides are TGTGCCAGCAGCCTAGTTAGGACAGACAACGAGCAGTACTTC. This sequence encodes CASSLVRTDNEQYF.

The chain is built from TRBV7-2 and TRBJ2-5; TRBD1 matches at 8 bases. The CDR3 totals 16 residues. With V trimmed by 5 bases and J by 2 bases, 10 bases remained unmatched. Germline CDR1 and CDR2: SGHTA and FQGNSA. The CDR3 DNA is TGTGCCAGCAGCCAAGGGAAAACAGGGGGTCAAGAGACCCAGTACTTC. Protein product: CASSQGKTGGQETQYF.